This is a list of T cell receptor beta chains from one sample in a study of blood T cell repertoires in COVID-19. Sequencing was performed with immunoSEQ multiplex PCR; in TCRdb, only in-frame clones are kept and a portion is missing. This table has about 150,000 clones, approximately 78% appearing once. The specimen sequenced was peripheral blood. The receptors shown here come from a man at least 80 years old with acute or convalescent COVID-19. The CDR3 runs from the conserved cysteine through the conserved F or W. The D gene is left open where the match is weak. Only some rows state a clone size, as once, few, many or a class for expanded clones.

v_gene	d_gene	abundance	len	j_gene	CDR3aa	CDR3nt
TRBV12-5	TRBD1	.	15	TRBJ1-5	CASGFIQGAGQPQHF	TGTGCTAGTGGTTTCATACAGGGGGCCGGACAGCCCCAGCATTTT
TRBV11-3	TRBD2	.	15	TRBJ2-7	CASSLAPGGSYEQYF	TGTGCCAGCAGCTTAGCCCCGGGGGGCTCCTACGAGCAGTACTTC
TRBV4-3	.	few	12	TRBJ1-2	CASSQAGYGYTF	TGCGCCAGCAGCCAAGCAGGGTATGGCTACACCTTC
TRBV7-2	TRBD2	.	16	TRBJ2-1	CASRRPRDYYYNEQFF	TGTGCCAGCAGAAGACCCCGGGACTACTATTACAATGAGCAGTTCTTC
TRBV5-1	.	.	16	TRBJ2-2	CASSPVPNPGTGELFF	TGCGCCAGCAGCCCGGTGCCAAACCCCGGGACCGGGGAGCTGTTTTTT
TRBV27	.	once	12	TRBJ1-5	CASSSVNQPQHF	TGTGCCAGCAGTTCCGTCAATCAGCCCCAGCATTTT
TRBV7-8	.	.	19	TRBJ2-5	CASSLRSAGRRWYQETQYF	TGTGCCAGCAGCTTAAGGTCGGCGGGACGCCGGTGGTACCAAGAGACCCAGTACTTC
TRBV27	TRBD2	.	16	TRBJ2-2	CASSPQRGGYTGELFF	TGTGCCAGCAGTCCTCAGCGGGGGGGATACACCGGGGAGCTGTTTTTT
TRBV29-1	TRBD2	.	13	TRBJ2-5	CSVDGLATETQYF	TGCAGCGTGGACGGACTAGCGACGGAGACCCAGTACTTC
TRBV6-5	TRBD1	.	13	TRBJ2-7	CASSRDRGYEQYF	TGTGCCAGCAGTAGGGACAGGGGCTACGAGCAGTACTTC
TRBV19	TRBD2	.	14	TRBJ2-5	CASSSRGGAETQYF	TGTGCCAGTAGTAGCCGCGGGGGTGCGGAGACCCAGTACTTC
TRBV11-3	.	few	13	TRBJ2-1	CASSGGLYNEQFF	TGTGCCAGCAGCGGCGGACTGTACAATGAGCAGTTCTTC
TRBV7-2	.	.	11	TRBJ1-1	CASSLGGEAFF	TGTGCCAGCAGCTTAGGCGGTGAAGCTTTCTTT
TRBV28	TRBD1	.	14	TRBJ1-2	CASSEQGAHRGYTF	TGTGCCAGCAGTGAACAGGGGGCGCATCGTGGCTACACCTTC
TRBV6-5	.	few	13	TRBJ1-1	CASSYSIGGEAFF	TGTGCCAGCAGTTACTCGATCGGGGGTGAAGCTTTCTTT
TRBV2	.	.	11	TRBJ2-7	CASSAVSEQYF	TGTGCCAGCAGTGCCGTCAGCGAGCAGTACTTC
TRBV7-2	TRBD1	once	14	TRBJ2-5	CASRPGTGGETQYF	TGTGCCAGCAGACCCGGGACAGGGGGAGAGACCCAGTACTTC
TRBV29-1	.	.	13	TRBJ2-1	CSAQPQGLGEQFF	TGCAGCGCCCAGCCACAGGGTTTAGGTGAGCAGTTCTTC
TRBV18	TRBD1	few	17	TRBJ1-1	CASSPPGTGIMNTEAFF	TGTGCCAGCTCACCCCCTGGGACAGGGATTATGAACACTGAAGCTTTCTTT
TRBV6-5	TRBD1	.	15	TRBJ1-2	CASSPTGGAGYGYTF	TGTGCCAGCAGTCCTACAGGGGGCGCGGGCTATGGCTACACCTTC
TRBV11-2	TRBD2	.	15	TRBJ2-3	CASSVSGDSTDTQYF	TGTGCCAGCAGCGTTAGCGGGGATAGCACAGATACGCAGTATTTT
TRBV5-1	.	few	18	TRBJ1-3	CASSLALLTGVVGNTIYF	TGCGCCAGCAGCTTGGCCCTCCTGACAGGAGTAGTTGGAAACACCATATATTTT
TRBV3-1/TRBV3-2	TRBD1	.	16	TRBJ2-2	CASSPRQGTNTGELFF	TGTGCCAGCAGCCCTCGACAGGGGACAAACACCGGGGAGCTGTTTTTT
TRBV7-7	TRBD2	.	17	TRBJ2-2	CASSSLAGGPVAGELFF	TGTGCTAGCAGCTCGCTAGCGGGGGGGCCCGTTGCCGGGGAGCTGTTTTTT
TRBV6-4	TRBD1	.	15	TRBJ1-5	CANYEQGLCNQPQHF	TGTGCCAACTATGAACAGGGGCTTTGCAATCAGCCCCAGCATTTT
TRBV18	TRBD1	once	14	TRBJ1-4	CASSPGQGGEKLFF	TGTGCCAGCTCACCTGGACAGGGAGGAGAAAAACTGTTTTTT
TRBV6-5	.	.	13	TRBJ1-1	CASSHQDGGKAFF	TGTGCCAGCAGCCACCAGGACGGGGGGAAGGCTTTCTTT
TRBV15	TRBD1	.	17	TRBJ2-3	CATSRDSRTGGPDTQYF	TGTGCCACCAGCAGAGATTCTAGAACAGGGGGACCAGATACGCAGTATTTT
TRBV6-4	TRBD2	once	16	TRBJ2-5	CASSLTSGASQETQYF	TGTGCCAGCAGTCTCACTAGCGGGGCCTCCCAAGAGACCCAGTACTTC
TRBV27	TRBD2	.	14	TRBJ2-3	CASNREGFTDTQYF	TGTGCCAGCAACCGGGAGGGGTTCACAGATACGCAGTATTTT
TRBV29-1	TRBD1	many	15	TRBJ1-1	CSVEGPGGRWTEAFF	TGCAGCGTTGAAGGGCCAGGGGGGAGGTGGACTGAAGCTTTCTTT
TRBV6-5	.	.	12	TRBJ1-2	CASSYAGDGYTF	TGTGCCAGCAGTTACGCGGGGGATGGCTACACCTTC
TRBV30	.	.	15	TRBJ2-3	CAWSVAGARTDTQYF	TGTGCCTGGAGTGTTGCGGGGGCCCGCACAGATACGCAGTATTTT
TRBV19	.	.	12	TRBJ2-3	CASSFLAEPQYF	TGTGCCAGTAGTTTCCTAGCTGAGCCGCAGTATTTT
TRBV5-5	.	.	14	TRBJ1-4	CASSSTGWGEKLFF	TGTGCCAGCAGCTCTACAGGGTGGGGTGAAAAACTGTTTTTT
TRBV14	.	.	15	TRBJ2-1	CASSQLPGGYNEQFF	TGTGCCAGCAGCCAATTACCAGGGGGGTACAATGAGCAGTTCTTC
TRBV4-1	TRBD2	.	15	TRBJ2-3	CASSLSTSGTDTQYF	TGCGCCAGCAGCCTTTCGACTAGCGGCACAGATACGCAGTATTTT
TRBV7-8	.	.	14	TRBJ2-5	CASSLRSSAETQYF	TGTGCCAGCAGCTTAAGGTCTAGCGCCGAGACCCAGTACTTC
TRBV7-2	TRBD1	.	15	TRBJ2-7	CASSWGGTGVGEQYF	TGTGCCAGCAGCTGGGGGGGGACAGGGGTTGGCGAGCAGTACTTC
TRBV6-4	TRBD2	.	16	TRBJ2-1	CASRGPSGGHYNEQFF	TGTGCCAGCAGGGGACCTAGCGGGGGCCACTACAATGAGCAGTTCTTC
TRBV10-3	TRBD1	few	13	TRBJ2-2	CAITDREAGELFF	TGTGCCATCACGGACAGGGAGGCCGGGGAGCTGTTTTTT
TRBV5-1	.	.	15	TRBJ2-3	CASTKSGSSTDTQYF	TGCGCCAGCACAAAATCGGGTTCTAGCACAGATACGCAGTATTTT
TRBV2	.	.	13	TRBJ1-6	CASRTDYNSPLHF	TGTGCCAGCAGGACTGACTATAATTCACCCCTCCACTTT
TRBV5-1	.	.	13	TRBJ1-1	CASSLPQNTEAFF	TGCGCCAGCAGCTTGCCCCAGAACACTGAAGCTTTCTTT
TRBV27	TRBD2	.	17	TRBJ2-1	CASSPILLAGDYNEQFF	TGTGCCAGCAGTCCTATACTACTAGCGGGGGACTACAATGAGCAGTTCTTC
TRBV7-6	TRBD1	.	15	TRBJ1-4	CASSQDRATGEKLFF	TGTGCCAGCAGCCAAGACAGGGCTACGGGGGAAAAACTGTTTTTT
TRBV6-5	TRBD2	.	15	TRBJ2-7	CASSYSAGESYEQYF	TGTGCCAGCAGTTACTCGGCGGGGGAATCCTACGAGCAGTACTTC
TRBV5-6	.	.	14	TRBJ1-2	CASSQENPLYGYTF	TGTGCCAGCAGCCAGGAAAATCCCCTATATGGCTACACCTTC
TRBV27	TRBD2	.	16	TRBJ2-1	CASSSGSGGPFNEQFF	TGTGCCAGCAGTTCAGGTAGCGGGGGCCCCTTTAATGAGCAGTTCTTC
TRBV24-1	.	few	13	TRBJ1-5	CATSLPSGQPQHF	TGTGCCACCAGCCTCCCCTCGGGACAGCCCCAGCATTTT
TRBV7-2	.	.	16	TRBJ2-1	CASSDRQFSSYNEQFF	TGTGCCAGCAGCGATCGACAGTTCAGCTCCTACAATGAGCAGTTCTTC
TRBV19	TRBD1	.	16	TRBJ2-6	CASSSPGGTGANVLTF	TGTGCCAGTAGTTCCCCAGGGGGCACTGGGGCCAACGTCCTGACTTTC
TRBV19	.	few	14	TRBJ1-1	CASSMRPRNTEAFF	TGTGCCAGTAGTATGAGGCCTAGGAACACTGAAGCTTTCTTT
TRBV6-5	TRBD1	few	14	TRBJ2-3	CASRGQGLGDTQYF	TGTGCCAGCCGCGGACAGGGGTTGGGAGATACGCAGTATTTT
TRBV18	.	.	13	TRBJ2-7	CASSPQAGYEQYF	TGTGCCAGCTCACCACAAGCGGGTTACGAGCAGTACTTC
TRBV4-3	.	.	16	TRBJ2-3	CASSQLHDTSTDTQYF	TGCGCCAGCAGCCAACTACACGACACTAGCACAGATACGCAGTATTTT